The source of this T cell receptor beta chain is a study of cytomegalovirus exposure and HLA in healthy donors. The CDR3 sequence is 16 residues long. With 8 bases clipped from V and 5 bases from J, the junction kept 14 bases outside the gene matches. Germline values: CDR1 MNHEY, CDR2 SMNVEV (reference sequence). The PCR had 60 Vbeta and 13 Jbeta primers. The table came from immunoSEQ multiplex PCR; TCRdb's copy has only in-frame clones and leaves some out. Of about 160,000 clones listed, about three quarters were seen once; the top ten hold roughly 3%. The J gene is TRBJ1-5, the V gene TRBV27; 8 nucleotides agree with TRBD1. The receptor comes from a woman aged 40-49 years in good health and CMV-seronegative. The source material was PBMCs. In DNA form, the CDR3 reads TGTGCCAGCCAAAACACAGGGGGAGGAGTTGATCAGCCCCAGCATTTT. This gives the protein CASQNTGGGVDQPQHF.